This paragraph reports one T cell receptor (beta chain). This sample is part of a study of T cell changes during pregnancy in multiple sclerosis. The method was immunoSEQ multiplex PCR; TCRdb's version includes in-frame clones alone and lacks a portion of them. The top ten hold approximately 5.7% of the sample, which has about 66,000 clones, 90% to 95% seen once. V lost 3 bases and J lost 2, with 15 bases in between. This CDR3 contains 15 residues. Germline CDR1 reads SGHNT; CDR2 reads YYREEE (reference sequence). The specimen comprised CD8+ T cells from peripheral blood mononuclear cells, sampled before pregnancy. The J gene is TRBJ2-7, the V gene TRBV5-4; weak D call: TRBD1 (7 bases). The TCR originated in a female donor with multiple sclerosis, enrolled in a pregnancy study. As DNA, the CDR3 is TGTGCCAGCAGCTGGGAGCAGGGGGGAACCTACGAGCAGTACTTC. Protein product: CASSWEQGGTYEQYF.